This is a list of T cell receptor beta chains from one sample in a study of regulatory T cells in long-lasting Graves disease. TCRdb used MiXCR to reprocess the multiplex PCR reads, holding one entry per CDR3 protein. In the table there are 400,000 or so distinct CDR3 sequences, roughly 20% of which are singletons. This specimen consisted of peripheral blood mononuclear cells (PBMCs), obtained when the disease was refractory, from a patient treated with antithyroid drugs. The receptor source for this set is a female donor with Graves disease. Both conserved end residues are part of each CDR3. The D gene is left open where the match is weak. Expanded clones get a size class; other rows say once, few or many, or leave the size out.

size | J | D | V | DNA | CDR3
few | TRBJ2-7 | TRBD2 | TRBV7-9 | TGTGCCAGCAGCTTGGGACTAGCGGACGCCTCCTACGAGCAGTACTTC | CASSLGLADASYEQYF
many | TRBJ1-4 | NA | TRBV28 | TGTGCCAGCAGTTTGGTTACAGAAAATGAAAAACTGTTTTTT | CASSLVTENEKLFF
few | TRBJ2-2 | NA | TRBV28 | TGTGCCAGCAGGGCGGAGGGTGGCGGGGAGCTGTTTTTT | CASRAEGGGELFF
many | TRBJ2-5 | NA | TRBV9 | TGTGCCAGCAGCCTTTTTGGGGGGTTGGAGACCCAGTACTTC | CASSLFGGLETQYF
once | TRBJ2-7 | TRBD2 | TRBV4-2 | TGTGCCAGCAGCCAAGGGCTAGCGGGCATGATGGTCGAGCAGTACTTC | CASSQGLAGMMVEQYF
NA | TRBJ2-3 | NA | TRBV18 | TGTGCCAGCTCACCACCGGGCCACTATACGCAGTATTTT | CASSPPGHYTQYF
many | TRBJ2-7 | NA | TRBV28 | TGTGCCAGCAGGGGGACAACTAGTGTCTACGAGCAGTACTTC | CASRGTTSVYEQYF
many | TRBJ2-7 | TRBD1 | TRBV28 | TGTGCCAGCATACCGGGACAGGGGGCCCACGAGCAGTACTTC | CASIPGQGAHEQYF
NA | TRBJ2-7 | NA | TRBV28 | TGTGCCAGCAGTTCAGGATACGGGCAGTACTTC | CASSSGYGQYF
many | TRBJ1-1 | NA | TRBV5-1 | TGCGCCAGCAGCTTGGCCGTGGGTGAAGCTTTCTTT | CASSLAVGEAFF
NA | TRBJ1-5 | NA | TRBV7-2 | TGTGCCAGCAGTAGGGAGTTCAGCAATCAGCCCCAGCATTTT | CASSREFSNQPQHF
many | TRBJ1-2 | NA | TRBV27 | TGTGCCAGCAGCCCGGGGTGGGGACTCGATGGCTACACCTTC | CASSPGWGLDGYTF
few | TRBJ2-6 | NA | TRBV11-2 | TGTGCCAGCAGCTTAGGAACCGCAGGGGCTGGGGCCAACGTCCTGACTTTC | CASSLGTAGAGANVLTF
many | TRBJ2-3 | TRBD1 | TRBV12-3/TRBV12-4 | TGTGCCAGCAGTACGGTAGGACAGGCAGATACGCAGTATTTT | CASSTVGQADTQYF
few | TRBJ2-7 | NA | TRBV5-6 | TGTGCCAGCAGCTTGATTGATCTGGGCTCCTACGAGCAGTACTTC | CASSLIDLGSYEQYF
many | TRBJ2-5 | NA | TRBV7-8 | TGTGCCAGCAGCTCCAGAGTTGGTGAGACCCAGTACTTC | CASSSRVGETQYF
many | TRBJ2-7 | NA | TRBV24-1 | TGTGCCACCAGTGATTTGATTGGATTTCTATACGAGCAGTACTTC | CATSDLIGFLYEQYF
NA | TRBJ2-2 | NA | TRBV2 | TGTGCCAGCAGACGGGACGAGGGCACCGGGGAGCTGTTTTTT | CASRRDEGTGELFF
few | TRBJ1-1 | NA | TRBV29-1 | TGCAGTAGCAGGCTCGACACTGAAGCTTTCTTT | CSSRLDTEAFF
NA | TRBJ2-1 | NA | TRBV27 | TGTGCCAGCAGTAAACACAATGAGCAGTTCTTC | CASSKHNEQFF
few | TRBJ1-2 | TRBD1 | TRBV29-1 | TGCAGCGTTGTGCAGGGGGTCGCCTATGGCTACACCTTC | CSVVQGVAYGYTF
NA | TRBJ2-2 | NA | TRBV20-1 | TGCAGTGCTGAGAGGTACACCGGGGAGCTGTTTTTT | CSAERYTGELFF
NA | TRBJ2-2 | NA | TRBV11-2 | TGTGCCAGCAGCTTAGATGTAGGGAACACCGGGGAGCTGTTTTTT | CASSLDVGNTGELFF
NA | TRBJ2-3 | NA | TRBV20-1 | NA | CSARDFFVLAGSSTDTQYF
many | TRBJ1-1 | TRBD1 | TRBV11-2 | TGTGCCAGCAGGAAACAGGGGGTGGGCACTGAAGCTTTCTTT | CASRKQGVGTEAFF
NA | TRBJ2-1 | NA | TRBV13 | TGTGCCAGCAGCTTCTTCACCTACTCGTCCATGGAGCAGTTCTTC | CASSFFTYSSMEQFF
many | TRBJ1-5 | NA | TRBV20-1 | TGCAGTGCTAGCCCAGGAGGCAATCAGCCCCAGCATTTT | CSASPGGNQPQHF
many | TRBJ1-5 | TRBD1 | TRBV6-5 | TGTGCCAGCAGTTCGGACAGGGCTAATAGCAATCAGCCCCAGCATTTT | CASSSDRANSNQPQHF
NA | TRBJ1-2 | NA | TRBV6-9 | TGTGCCAGCAGTTACTCCGGCAGGGCTGATGGCTACACCTTC | CASSYSGRADGYTF
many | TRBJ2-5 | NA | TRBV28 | TGTGCCAGCAGTGTAGGGGGGCCCCAAGAGACCCAGTACTTC | CASSVGGPQETQYF
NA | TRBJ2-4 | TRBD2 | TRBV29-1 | TGCAGCGTTGAAGGGCTAGCGGGCCTTTATGGCAAAAACATTCAGTACTTC | CSVEGLAGLYGKNIQYF
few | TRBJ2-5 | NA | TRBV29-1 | TGCAGCGTTGAGGAGCAGGGGATTGAGACCCAGTACTTC | CSVEEQGIETQYF
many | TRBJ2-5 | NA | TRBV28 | TGTGCCAGCAGTTTATTCGTAGGGATCGGAGAGACCCAGTACTTC | CASSLFVGIGETQYF
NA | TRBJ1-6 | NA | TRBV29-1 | TGCAGCGTCAAGACACACGATAATTCACCCCTCCACTTT | CSVKTHDNSPLHF
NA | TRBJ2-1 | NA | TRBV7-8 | TGTGCCAGCAGCTTCGGGACTGCGGGTGAGCAGTTCTTC | CASSFGTAGEQFF
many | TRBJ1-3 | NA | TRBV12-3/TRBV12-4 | TGTGCCAGCAGCCCTGACAGCATCGGAAACACCATATATTTT | CASSPDSIGNTIYF
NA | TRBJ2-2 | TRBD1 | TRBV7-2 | TGTGCCAGCAGCTTAGCGTCGACAGGGAGATACAACACCGGGGAGCTGTTTTTT | CASSLASTGRYNTGELFF
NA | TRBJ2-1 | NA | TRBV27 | TGTGCCAGCAGTTCAGGGGACGTAGGTGAGCAGTTCTTC | CASSSGDVGEQFF
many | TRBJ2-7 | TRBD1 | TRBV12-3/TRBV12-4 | TGTGCCAGCAGCCCGACAGGGGGAGGGGACGAGCAGTACTTC | CASSPTGGGDEQYF
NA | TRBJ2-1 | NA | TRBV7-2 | TGTGCCAGCAGCTTAGCGACACTGAGCTCCTACAATGAGCAGTTCTTC | CASSLATLSSYNEQFF
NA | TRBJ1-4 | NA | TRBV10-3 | TGTGCCACCAACCGACGGTATAATGAAAAACTGTTTTTT | CATNRRYNEKLFF
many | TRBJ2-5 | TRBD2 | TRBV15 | TGTGCCACCAGCTCACGGACTAGCGGAAGCAAAGAGACCCAGTACTTC | CATSSRTSGSKETQYF
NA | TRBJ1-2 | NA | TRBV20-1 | TGCAGTGCTTTCCGGGACACTCTTAGCTATGGCTACACCTTC | CSAFRDTLSYGYTF